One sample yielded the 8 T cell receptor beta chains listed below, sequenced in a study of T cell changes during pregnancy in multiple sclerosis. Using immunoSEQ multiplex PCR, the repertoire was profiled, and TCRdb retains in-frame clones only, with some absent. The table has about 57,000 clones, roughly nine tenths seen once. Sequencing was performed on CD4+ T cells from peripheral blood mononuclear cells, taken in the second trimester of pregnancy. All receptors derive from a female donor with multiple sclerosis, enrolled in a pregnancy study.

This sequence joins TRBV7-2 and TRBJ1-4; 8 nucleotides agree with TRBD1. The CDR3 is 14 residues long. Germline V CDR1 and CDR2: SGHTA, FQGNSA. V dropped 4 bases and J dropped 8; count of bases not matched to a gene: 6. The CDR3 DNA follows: TGTGCCAGCAGCTCCGGACAGGGTCTCGAAAAACTGTTTTTT. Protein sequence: CASSSGQGLEKLFF. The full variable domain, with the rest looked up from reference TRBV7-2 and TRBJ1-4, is GAGVSQSPSNKVTEKGKDVELRCDPISGHTALYWYRQSLGQGLEFLIYFQGNSAPDKSGLPSDRFSAERTGGSVSTLTIQRTQQEDSAVYLCASSSGQGLEKLFFGSGTQLSVL.

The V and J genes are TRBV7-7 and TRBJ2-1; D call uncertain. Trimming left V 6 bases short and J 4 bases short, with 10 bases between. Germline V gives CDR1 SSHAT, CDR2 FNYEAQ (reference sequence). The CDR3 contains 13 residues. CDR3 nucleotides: TGTGCCAGCAGTCCTTCCCCTTACAATGAGCAGTTCTTC. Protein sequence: CASSPSPYNEQFF.

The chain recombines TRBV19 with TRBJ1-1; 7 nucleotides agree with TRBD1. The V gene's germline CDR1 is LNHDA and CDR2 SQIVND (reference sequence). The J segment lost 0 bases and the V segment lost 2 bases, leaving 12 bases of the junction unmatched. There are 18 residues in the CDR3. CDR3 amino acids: CASSITATGPRMNTEAFF. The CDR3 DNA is TGTGCCAGTAGTATAACGGCGACAGGGCCGCGTATGAACACTGAAGCTTTCTTT. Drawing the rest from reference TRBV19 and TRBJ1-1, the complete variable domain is DGGITQSPKYLFRKEGQNVTLSCEQNLNHDAMYWYRQDPGQGLRLIYYSQIVNDFQKGDIAEGYSVSREKKESFPLTVTSAQKNPTAFYLCASSITATGPRMNTEAFFGQGTRLTVV.

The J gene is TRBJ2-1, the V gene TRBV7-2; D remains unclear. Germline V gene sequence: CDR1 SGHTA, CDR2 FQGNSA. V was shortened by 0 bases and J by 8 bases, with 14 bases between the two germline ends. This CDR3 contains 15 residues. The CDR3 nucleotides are TGTGCCAGCAGCTTAGCAAAGCGCCAGATGGATGAGCAGTTCTTC. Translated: CASSLAKRQMDEQFF.

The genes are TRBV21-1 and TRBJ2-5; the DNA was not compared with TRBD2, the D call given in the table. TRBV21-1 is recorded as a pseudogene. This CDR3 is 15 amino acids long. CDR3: CASSICSGARETQYF. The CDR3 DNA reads TGTGCCAGCAGCATTTGTAGCGGGGCTCGGGAGACCCAGTACTTC.

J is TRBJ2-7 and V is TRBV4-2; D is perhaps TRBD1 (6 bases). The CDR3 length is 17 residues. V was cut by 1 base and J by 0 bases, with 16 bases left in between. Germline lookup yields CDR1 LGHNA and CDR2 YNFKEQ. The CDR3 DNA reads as TGTGCCAGCAGCCAAGGTTCCTTAGGACAGTACTCCTACGAGCAGTACTTC. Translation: CASSQGSLGQYSYEQYF.

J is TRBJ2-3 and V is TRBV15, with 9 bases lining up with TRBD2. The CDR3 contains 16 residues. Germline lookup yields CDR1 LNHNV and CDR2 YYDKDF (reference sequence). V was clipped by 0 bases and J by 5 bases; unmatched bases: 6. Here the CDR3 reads CATSREAGGGGDTQYF. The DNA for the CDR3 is TGTGCCACCAGCAGAGAAGCGGGGGGCGGGGGAGATACGCAGTATTTT.

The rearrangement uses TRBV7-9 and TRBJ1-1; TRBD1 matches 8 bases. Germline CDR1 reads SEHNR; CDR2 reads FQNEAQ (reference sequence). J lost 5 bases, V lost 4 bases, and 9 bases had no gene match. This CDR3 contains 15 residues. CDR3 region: CASSYPITGGTEAFF. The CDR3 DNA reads TGTGCCAGCAGCTATCCCATTACAGGGGGGACTGAAGCTTTCTTT.